These 15 T cell receptor beta chains were sequenced from one sample in a study of T cells in Graves' hyperthyroidism and ophthalmopathy. What was amplified from RNA transcripts were TCR beta CDR3 regions. The HTBI primer set served for first-round RT-PCR of the TCR CDR3. TCRdb re-called the multiplex PCR reads with MiXCR, one entry per CDR3 protein. The table has about 510,000 distinct CDR3 sequences, about 46% seen once. The sequenced material came from peripheral blood or thyroid tissue (not recorded which). All receptors derive from an adult woman with Graves' disease, either hyperthyroidism or ophthalmopathy (not recorded which).

The rearrangement links TRBV25-1 to TRBJ2-7, with 9 bases identical to TRBD2. The CDR3 covers 20 residues. The germline V gene has CDR1 MGHDK and CDR2 SYGVNS. The ends lost 4 bases at V and 0 bases at J; junction bases unmatched: 19. CDR3 sequence: CASSGPGGGRAAGLSYEQYF. For the CDR3, the DNA is TGTGCCAGCAGTGGCCCCGGGGGCGGGAGGGCAGCGGGCCTCTCCTACGAGCAGTACTTC.

The V and J genes are TRBV4-1 and TRBJ1-1; no clear D gene. Germline values: CDR1 MGHRA, CDR2 YSYEKL. CDR3 length: 15 residues. Trimming removed 2 bases at V and 4 bases at J, with 14 bases between. The CDR3 bases are TGCGCCAGCAGCCAAACTTTTTCTTCAGGCACTGAAGCTTTCTTT. It translates to CASSQTFSSGTEAFF.

This sequence joins TRBV29-1 and TRBJ2-5; D possibly corresponds to TRBD2 (7 bases). V dropped 8 bases and J dropped 5 bases, with 15 bases sitting between them. This CDR3 comprises 12 residues. Germline V CDR1 and CDR2: SQVTM, ANQGSEA. CDR3 sequence reads: CSLGGDRETQYF. CDR3 coding DNA: TGCAGCTTAGGGGGGGATAGGGAGACCCAGTACTTC.

The rearrangement uses TRBV2 and TRBJ2-1, with D possibly being TRBD1 (5 bases). TRBJ2-7 explains the end of the DNA better; the J call may be wrong. This CDR3 region has 14 residues. In germline, CDR1 is SNHLY, CDR2 FYNNEI. The CDR3 spells CASSGRAGYNEQYF. CDR3 in DNA: TGTGCCAGCAGTGGCAGGGCTGGGTACAATGAGCAGTACTTC.

Notes on this clonotype: At one of its ends the junction is not consistent with the germline gene, which may arise from a read error. The chain has TRBV7-3 and TRBJ1-3; possible D gene TRBD1, 5 bases. CDR1 and CDR2 from the germline V gene are SGHTA and FQGTGA. There are 15 residues in the CDR3. The CDR3 region has the DNA TGCGCCAGCAGCCTCAGGGTCTTCTCTGGAAACACCATATATTTT. It yields the protein CASSLRVFSGNTIYF.

This clonotype was seen many times. The genes are TRBV6-5 and TRBJ2-7; 7 bases agree with TRBD2. In germline, CDR1 is MNHEY, CDR2 SVGAGI. The length of the CDR3 is 14 residues. With 3 bases clipped from V and 5 bases from J, the junction kept 7 bases outside the gene matches. The CDR3 protein is CASSYGGSRDEQYF. CDR3 sequence (DNA): TGTGCCAGCAGTTATGGCGGGAGTAGGGACGAGCAGTACTTC.

The table lists this clonotype with a few counts. The chain recombines TRBV24-1 with TRBJ2-2, with TRBD1 as a possible D gene (7 bases). V lost 3 bases to trimming and J lost 6 bases, with 16 bases between them. CDR3 length: 16 residues. Germline lookup yields CDR1 KGHDR and CDR2 SFDVKD. CDR3 region: CATSDPGGRGAGELFF. DNA of the CDR3: TGTGCCACCAGTGATCCAGGGGGACGCGGGGCCGGGGAGCTGTTTTTT.

V gene TRBV20-1 combines with J gene TRBJ1-1; no clear D. Germline V gives CDR1 DFQATT, CDR2 SNEGSKA (reference sequence). Trimming removed 0 bases at V and 1 base at J, with 6 bases between. The CDR3 is 13 amino acids. The CDR3 loop is CSARDGWNTEAFF. The CDR3 coding sequence is TGCAGTGCTAGAGATGGTTGGAACACTGAAGCTTTCTTT.

V and J are TRBV11-2 and TRBJ1-2; D gene ambiguous. The germline V gene has CDR1 SGHAT and CDR2 FQNNGV. V was clipped by 3 bases and J by 7 bases, with 12 bases between them. The CDR3 has 13 residues. The CDR3 sequence is CASSLSLEGGYTF. DNA for the CDR3: TGTGCCAGCAGCTTGAGTTTGGAGGGTGGCTACACCTTC.

The chain joins TRBV7-9 to TRBJ1-2; D is undetermined. The CDR3 spans 11 residues. Germline-derived CDR1 and CDR2 are SEHNR and FQNEAQ (reference sequence). Trimming took 10 bases from V and 7 from J, leaving 13 bases between them. CDR3 amino acids: CATPVLSGYTF. The CDR3 nucleotides are TGTGCCACTCCGGTTTTGAGTGGCTACACCTTC. The full variable domain, its missing parts supplied by reference TRBV7-9 and TRBJ1-2, is DTGVSQNPRHKITKRGQNVTFRCDPISEHNRLYWYRQTLGQGPEFLTYFQNEAQLEKSRLLSDRFSAERPKGSFSTLEIQRTEQGDSAMYLCATPVLSGYTFGSGTRLTVV.

The chain joins TRBV15 to TRBJ1-2; D possibly corresponds to TRBD1 (6 bases). Germline V lookup: CDR1 LNHNV, CDR2 YYDKDF (reference sequence). The CDR3 runs 14 residues. The V and J ends lost 1 base and 4 bases respectively, with 10 bases between them. This chain's CDR3 is CATSRGDTPYGYTF. DNA for the CDR3: TGTGCCACCAGCAGAGGGGACACTCCCTATGGCTACACCTTC.

This clonotype was counted once. The chain is built from TRBV10-3 and TRBJ2-2, with TRBD1 identical over 8 bases. Germline assignment: CDR1 ENHRY and CDR2 SYGVKD. The V gene end was trimmed by 8 bases and the J gene end by 4 bases; junction bases not matched to a gene: 9. The CDR3 totals 15 residues. CDR3 nucleotide sequence: TGTGCCATCGGCGGGACAGGCAATAGCACCGGGGAGCTGTTTTTT. As protein: CAIGGTGNSTGELFF.

V is TRBV24-1 and J is TRBJ1-1, with unresolved D. The CDR3 has 16 amino acids. Looked up from germline, CDR1 is KGHDR and CDR2 is SFDVKD. V lost 2 bases to trimming and J lost 6 bases, with 18 bases between them. The CDR3 nucleotides read TGTGCCACCAGTGATTCAACACCGGGAACGTCAGCTGAAGCTTTCTTT. Protein sequence: CATSDSTPGTSAEAFF.

This clonotype was seen ten or more times. The rearrangement uses TRBV19 and TRBJ1-1; D gene uncertain. CDR3 length: 11 amino acids. CDR1 is LNHDA and CDR2 is SQIVND in the germline V gene (reference sequence). Trimming shortened V by 10 bases and J by 1 base, and 7 bases separated the two germline ends. CDR3 DNA: TGTGCCACCTCGAAGAACACTGAAGCTTTCTTT. Translated, it gives CATSKNTEAFF. Using reference TRBV19 and TRBJ1-1 for the parts outside the CDR3, the full variable domain is DGGITQSPKYLFRKEGQNVTLSCEQNLNHDAMYWYRQDPGQGLRLIYYSQIVNDFQKGDIAEGYSVSREKKESFPLTVTSAQKNPTAFYLCATSKNTEAFFGQGTRLTVV.

This rearrangement joins TRBV7-2 to TRBJ2-5; D ambiguous. The germline V gene encodes CDR1 SGHTA and CDR2 FQGNSA. Trimming left V 5 bases short and J 4 bases short, with 23 bases between. The CDR3 length is 17 residues. CDR3 sequence reads: CASSPRVRGIKGETQYF. CDR3 DNA sequence: TGTGCCAGCAGCCCCCGGGTCCGTGGGATTAAGGGAGAGACCCAGTACTTC.